Each of the 12 T cell receptor beta chains below was sequenced from the same sample in a study of patients and donors after allogeneic stem cell transplantation. TCRdb reanalysed the RT-PCR reads using MiXCR and keeps one entry per CDR3 protein. The repertoire has 150,000 to 200,000 distinct CDR3 sequences, approximately 25% of them found once; the top ten carry roughly 27%. The material sequenced was blood, either unsorted or a sorted T cell fraction (not recorded which). The receptors originated from a human donor who was either an allogeneic HSCT recipient or a stem cell or donor lymphocyte infusion donor (not recorded which). It is not recorded whose cells these are; they may come from a transplant donor.

This clonotype was counted a few times. The gene calls are TRBV4-3 and TRBJ2-2, with D unclear. Trimming stripped 0 bases from V and 1 base from J, with 6 bases between. CDR3 length equals 15 residues. Germline assignment: CDR1 LGHNA and CDR2 YSLEER. CDR3 amino acids: CASSQEARNTGELFF. The CDR3 nucleotides read TGCGCCAGCAGCCAAGAAGCGAGGAACACCGGGGAGCTGTTTTTT.

The chain carries TRBV20-1 and TRBJ2-7; weak D call: TRBD2 (6 bases). V lost 4 bases and J 0 bases, leaving 13 bases between the germline ends. The CDR3 covers 14 residues. Germline CDR1 is DFQATT and CDR2 is SNEGSKA (reference sequence). The CDR3 DNA follows: TGCAGTGCTATGAGCGGGTCTATCTCCTACGAGCAGTACTTC. Translating it yields CSAMSGSISYEQYF.

Only a few counts were recorded for this clonotype. The rearrangement joins TRBV19 to TRBJ2-7; D perhaps matches TRBD2 (5 bases). Germline V gives CDR1 LNHDA, CDR2 SQIVND (reference sequence). The CDR3 has 14 amino acids. Trimming removed 3 bases at V and 2 bases at J, with 11 bases between. The chain's CDR3 is CASSIDYVTYEQYF. In DNA, the CDR3 is TGTGCCAGTAGTATCGACTACGTGACCTACGAGCAGTACTTC.

This clonotype occurred once. J is TRBJ2-7 and V is TRBV27; tentatively, D is TRBD2 (6 bases). Germline V lookup: CDR1 MNHEY, CDR2 SMNVEV (reference sequence). V was pared by 11 bases and J by 7 bases, with 15 bases between. The CDR3 length is 11 residues. The CDR3 loop is CAAGLVEEQYF. The CDR3 region has the DNA TGTGCCGCGGGGCTCGTTGAAGAGCAGTACTTC.

The chain has TRBV5-1 and TRBJ2-1; D is undetermined. The CDR3 sequence is 14 residues long. Trimming took 3 bases from V and 4 from J, leaving 11 bases between them. Germline V gene lookup returns CDR1 SGHRS and CDR2 YFSETQ. The DNA for the CDR3 is TGCGCCAGCAGCTCGGCCATTCTTTACAATGAGCAGTTCTTC. Its protein is CASSSAILYNEQFF.

This chain joins TRBV30 and TRBJ2-7; D remains unclear. CDR3 length equals 10 residues. Germline CDR1 and CDR2: GTSNPN and SVGIG (reference sequence). Between the trimmed V and J ends, which lost 6 bases and 3 bases, there was a span of 6 bases. Here the CDR3 reads CACQCYEQYF. CDR3 sequence (DNA): TGTGCCTGCCAATGCTACGAGCAGTACTTC.

There are a few counts of this clonotype. V gene TRBV29-1 combines with J gene TRBJ2-1; 10 bases map to TRBD2. The germline CDR1 and CDR2 sequences are SQVTM and ANQGSEA. This CDR3 comprises 13 residues. CDR3 protein: CTSSGSSYNEQFF. CDR3 bases: TGCACCTCTAGCGGGAGCTCCTACAATGAGCAGTTCTTC.

The V and J genes are TRBV15 and TRBJ1-5; TRBD1 matches 9 bases. Germline V gene lookup returns CDR1 LNHNV and CDR2 YYDKDF (reference sequence). With 3 bases clipped from V and 3 bases from J, the junction kept 6 bases outside the gene matches. The CDR3 extends over 16 amino acids. This chain's CDR3 is CATSRAGTGLNQPQHF. The CDR3 coding sequence is TGTGCCACCAGCAGGGCCGGGACAGGGCTCAATCAGCCCCAGCATTTT.

This clonotype was recorded once. The chain combines TRBV7-8 with TRBJ2-2; D is undetermined. Looked up from germline, CDR1 is SGHVS and CDR2 is FQNEAQ. The CDR3 is made up of 13 amino acids. The V and J ends lost 0 bases and 4 bases respectively, with 3 bases between them. CDR3 region: CASSLAATGELFF. For the CDR3, the DNA is TGTGCCAGCAGCTTAGCGGCCACCGGGGAGCTGTTTTTT.

This clonotype was observed a handful of times. J is TRBJ1-3 and V is TRBV12-3 or TRBV12-4, with TRBD1 matching 7 bases. This CDR3 region has 15 residues. Trimming took 3 bases from V and 6 from J; bases not matched to a gene: 8. The CDR3 DNA reads as TGTGCCAGCAGTTTCGCGGCGACAGGGCCAAACACCATATATTTT. Protein: CASSFAATGPNTIYF.

This clonotype was seen a single time. The chain links TRBV30 to TRBJ1-2; 7 bases agree with TRBD1. The CDR3 contains 14 residues. Losses at the gene ends were 4 bases for V and 0 bases for J; bases not matched to a gene: 5. CDR1 GTSNPN and CDR2 SVGIG come from the germline V gene (reference sequence). The CDR3 protein is CAWKRDSSNYGYTF. The CDR3 nucleotides are TGTGCCTGGAAAAGGGACAGTTCTAACTATGGCTACACCTTC.

This clonotype was counted a few times. This chain uses TRBV5-1 with TRBJ1-1; TRBD1 matches 10 bases. This CDR3 comprises 13 residues. The V gene's germline CDR1 is SGHRS and CDR2 YFSETQ. With 7 bases clipped from V and 5 bases from J, the junction kept 5 bases outside the gene matches. CDR3 sequence: CASGPGQGTEAFF. The CDR3 DNA reads as TGCGCCAGCGGACCGGGACAGGGGACTGAAGCTTTCTTT.